The 30 T cell receptor beta chains below were found in one sample sequenced in a study of cytomegalovirus exposure and HLA in healthy donors. Amplification used 60 Vbeta primers and 13 Jbeta primers. TCRdb's table, derived via immunoSEQ multiplex PCR, lists solely in-frame clones and lacks some. The sample has 200,000 to 250,000 clones, 75% seen once; the top ten hold 1.8%. Sequenced material: PBMCs. All receptors come from a woman younger than 45 in good health and CMV-seronegative.

The chain has TRBV6-6 and TRBJ1-2, with D maybe TRBD1 (5 bases). Germline assignment: CDR1 MNHNY and CDR2 SVGAGI (reference sequence). V was clipped by 5 bases and J by 3 bases, with 19 bases between them. The CDR3 is 16 residues long. The CDR3 bases are TGTGCCAGCAGTACCACCGGGGGAGGGGCCCACTATGGCTACACCTTC. Translation gives CASSTTGGGAHYGYTF.

The V and J genes are TRBV11-2 and TRBJ2-3; D may be TRBD2 (6 bases). The V end lost 5 bases, the J end lost 3 bases, and 15 bases lay between the germline ends. In germline, CDR1 is SGHAT, CDR2 FQNNGV. The CDR3 runs to 15 residues. The CDR3 sequence is CASSPRLGGTDTQYF. The CDR3 region has the DNA TGTGCCAGCAGCCCCCGACTTGGAGGGACAGATACGCAGTATTTT. The full variable domain, completed using reference TRBV11-2 and TRBJ2-3, is EAGVAQSPRYKIIEKRQSVAFWCNPISGHATLYWYQQILGQGPKLLIQFQNNGVVDDSQLPKDRFSAERLKGVDSTLKIQPAKLEDSAVYLCASSPRLGGTDTQYFGPGTRLTVL.

The CDR3 coding sequence is TGTGCCAGCAGCGTAGAGGGGGGGATTTTCGGTTTCGCGAACACCGGGGAGCTGTTTTTT. Its translation is CASSVEGGIFGFANTGELFF. J is TRBJ2-2 and V is TRBV9; D possibly corresponds to TRBD2 (7 bases). Trimming cost V 0 bases and J 0 bases, with 21 bases left between them. Germline CDR1 is SGDLS and CDR2 is YYNGEE. The CDR3 consists of 20 residues. Looking up the rest from reference TRBV9 and TRBJ2-2 gives the full variable domain: DSGVTQTPKHLITATGQRVTLRCSPRSGDLSVYWYQQSLDQGLQFLIQYYNGEERAKGNILERFSAQQFPDLHSELNLSSLELGDSALYFCASSVEGGIFGFANTGELFFGEGSRLTVL.

This clone came up a few times. The chain has TRBV9 and TRBJ2-5; 8 bases are a match to TRBD1. Germline V CDR1 and CDR2: SGDLS, YYNGEE. V dropped 3 bases and J dropped 5; count of bases not matched to a gene: 9. This CDR3 has 15 residues. CDR3 DNA: TGTGCCAGCAGCGCCGGACAGGGAGCGTGGGAGACCCAGTACTTC. Protein: CASSAGQGAWETQYF.

The chain carries TRBV7-2 and TRBJ2-1; 7 bases match TRBD2. V was pared by 5 bases and J by 1 base, with 5 bases of the junction left unmatched. Germline CDR1 SGHTA, CDR2 FQGNSA. This CDR3 is built from 15 residues. CDR3 in DNA: TGTGCCAGCAGCCGTGGGGGGGGTTCCTACAATGAGCAGTTCTTC. It encodes CASSRGGGSYNEQFF. The variable domain in full, completed from reference TRBV7-2 and TRBJ2-1, reads GAGVSQSPSNKVTEKGKDVELRCDPISGHTALYWYRQSLGQGLEFLIYFQGNSAPDKSGLPSDRFSAERTGGSVSTLTIQRTQQEDSAVYLCASSRGGGSYNEQFFGPGTRLTVL.

The chain joins TRBV5-1 to TRBJ2-3, with D unclear. Germline assignment: CDR1 SGHRS and CDR2 YFSETQ. V lost 5 bases, J lost 0 bases, and 10 bases lay in between. The CDR3 is 14 residues long. This CDR3 is CASSLSRSTDTQYF. DNA of the CDR3: TGCGCCAGCAGTCTTAGCCGAAGCACAGATACGCAGTATTTT.

V and J are TRBV19 and TRBJ1-5; TRBD1 is a possible D gene (5 bases). This CDR3 is 13 amino acids long. Germline-derived CDR1 and CDR2 are LNHDA and SQIVND (reference sequence). Trimming took 4 bases from V and 2 from J, leaving 6 bases between them. CDR3 sequence (DNA): TGTGCCAGTAGTACAGGGCGCAATCAGCCCCAGCATTTT. Translating gives CASSTGRNQPQHF.

A word on this clone: It may be a read error: a sequence one base away is much more abundant. V gene TRBV6-1 combines with J gene TRBJ2-3, with D hard to call. Germline V CDR1 and CDR2: MNHNS, SASEGT. The CDR3 runs 14 residues. V was trimmed by 0 bases and J by 1 base, leaving 5 bases between them. The CDR3 sequence is CASSEAGGTDTQYF. DNA of the CDR3: TGTGCCAGCAGTGAAGCGGGCGGCACAGATACGCAGTATTTT.

This clone was found once. The CDR3 region is CASSPPGRPSYEQYF. CDR3 DNA: TGTGCCAGCAGCCCTCCGGGGAGGCCTTCCTACGAGCAGTACTTC. The rearrangement uses TRBV28 and TRBJ2-5, with TRBD2 as a possible D gene (6 bases). The J call may be faulty, since TRBJ2-7 better matches the DNA end. Germline CDR1 MDHEN, CDR2 SYDVKM. This CDR3 has 15 residues.

This clone was seen a few times. The chain joins TRBV5-1 to TRBJ1-2, with a tentative D call TRBD1 (5 bases). Per germline, CDR1 SGHRS and CDR2 YFSETQ. This CDR3 is 13 amino acids long. V lost 5 bases to trimming and J lost 8 bases, with 16 bases between them. DNA for the CDR3: TGCGCCAGCAGGGGGGGGTTGTCGAACGGCTACACCTTC. Its protein product is CASRGGLSNGYTF. Based on the CDR3 plus reference TRBV5-1 and TRBJ1-2, the full variable domain is KAGVTQTPRYLIKTRGQQVTLSCSPISGHRSVSWYQQTPGQGLQFLFEYFSETQRNKGNFPGRFSGRQFSNSRSEMNVSTLELGDSALYLCASRGGLSNGYTFGSGTRLTVV.

The chain couples TRBV30 to TRBJ1-1; perhaps TRBD1 as D (5 bases). The CDR3 sequence is 15 residues long. Germline assignment: CDR1 GTSNPN and CDR2 SVGIG (reference sequence). Trimming pared 0 bases from V and 8 bases from J, leaving 19 bases between. The chain's CDR3 is CAWSVGGFGQTEAFF. The CDR3 coding sequence is TGTGCCTGGAGTGTCGGAGGGTTTGGACAAACGGAAGCTTTCTTT. Based on the CDR3 plus reference TRBV30 and TRBJ1-1, the full variable domain is SQTIHQWPATLVQPVGSPLSLECTVEGTSNPNLYWYRQAAGRGLQLLFYSVGIGQISSEVPQNLSASRPQDRQFILSSKKLLLSDSGFYLCAWSVGGFGQTEAFFGQGTRLTVV.

This clone was recorded a few times. The V gene is TRBV7-9, the J gene TRBJ2-7; 10 bases fit TRBD2. Germline V gene sequence: CDR1 SEHNR, CDR2 FQNEAQ (reference sequence). After removal of 1 base from V and 2 bases from J, the junction contained 2 bases not matched to a gene. CDR3 length: 15 residues. The CDR3 DNA follows: TGTGCCAGCAGCTTAGTACTAGCGGGGCCCTACGAGCAGTACTTC. Protein sequence: CASSLVLAGPYEQYF.

V usage is TRBV11-2 and J usage is TRBJ1-4; TRBD1 is a possible D gene (6 bases). Trimming took 2 bases from V and 3 from J, leaving 16 bases between them. The CDR3 consists of 17 residues. From germline, CDR1 is SGHAT and CDR2 FQNNGV. The CDR3 DNA reads TGTGCCAGCAGCTTATGGACAGTGGGGCGAGCTAATGAAAAACTGTTTTTT. Its protein is CASSLWTVGRANEKLFF.

V gene TRBV13 combines with J gene TRBJ1-2; no clear D gene. Trimming removed 3 bases from V and 7 bases from J, with 12 bases in between. The CDR3 is made up of 13 amino acids. CDR1 is PRHDT, CDR2 FYEKMQ, per germline (reference sequence). CDR3 loop: CASSFTGKGGYTF. Written as DNA, the CDR3 is TGTGCCAGCAGCTTCACGGGGAAAGGTGGCTACACCTTC.

The V call is TRBV11-2, the J call TRBJ1-1; D remains ambiguous. Germline CDR1 and CDR2: SGHAT and FQNNGV. V gave up 8 bases and J gave up 1 base, with 8 bases separating them. CDR3 length: 12 amino acids. Here the CDR3 reads CASRGTNTEAFF. The CDR3 region has the DNA TGTGCCAGCCGGGGAACGAACACTGAAGCTTTCTTT.

A word on this clone: An end of the junction does not agree with germline; a read error may underlie this. The sample carries other DNA sequences with the same CDR3. The rearrangement uses TRBV30 and TRBJ1-1; no definite D call. CDR3 size: 14 residues. CDR1 GTSNPN and CDR2 SVGIG come from the germline V gene (reference sequence). The DNA for the CDR3 is TGTGCCTGGAGTGTATCCCAGACTAACACTGAGGCTTTCTTT. It yields the protein CAWSVSQTNTEAFF.

This chain connects TRBV9 to TRBJ2-3; tentatively, D is TRBD1 (6 bases). V was pared by 4 bases and J by 0 bases, with 15 bases between. This CDR3 spans 16 amino acids. Germline V gene sequence: CDR1 SGDLS, CDR2 YYNGEE. The CDR3 DNA is TGTGCCAGCAGCTCCCACGCGACAGGAAGCACAGATACGCAGTATTTT. Its protein product is CASSSHATGSTDTQYF.

V is TRBV13 and J is TRBJ2-7, with TRBD1 as a possible D gene (6 bases). Germline CDR1 and CDR2: PRHDT and FYEKMQ (reference sequence). V dropped 7 bases and J dropped 3 bases, with 19 bases sitting between them. CDR3 length equals 15 residues. The CDR3 sequence is CASNRRNRVDYEQYF. The DNA for the CDR3 is TGTGCCAGCAACAGGCGAAACAGGGTGGACTACGAGCAGTACTTC.

The V call is TRBV19, the J call TRBJ1-2; weak D call: TRBD1 (6 bases). V was shortened by 6 bases and J by 2 bases, with 10 bases between the two germline ends. CDR3 size: 13 residues. Per the germline V gene, CDR1 is LNHDA and CDR2 is SQIVND (reference sequence). The CDR3 DNA reads as TGTGCCAGTAGGCAGGACAGAAACTATGGCTACACCTTC. Translating it yields CASRQDRNYGYTF.

This chain uses TRBV7-6 with TRBJ2-5; D ambiguous. The V end was cut by 5 bases, the J end by 4 bases, with 11 bases between. Germline V gene data show CDR1 as SGHVS and CDR2 as FNYEAQ. The CDR3 is 13 amino acids. CDR3 nucleotide sequence: TGTGCCAGCAGCACCAACATAGCAGAGACCCAGTACTTC. Protein: CASSTNIAETQYF.

The chain joins TRBV5-1 to TRBJ1-4, with 9 bases identical to TRBD1. The V segment lost 0 bases and the J segment 6 bases; nucleotides outside the gene matches: 3. The CDR3 is 15 residues long. Germline CDR1 SGHRS, CDR2 YFSETQ. The CDR3: CASSLGQGGHEKLFF. In DNA form, the CDR3 reads TGCGCCAGCAGCTTGGGACAGGGGGGGCATGAAAAACTGTTTTTT.

This chain connects TRBV2 to TRBJ2-6, with 9 bases identical to TRBD1. The trim removed 6 bases at V and 12 bases at J, leaving 9 bases unmatched. Germline V gene sequence: CDR1 SNHLY, CDR2 FYNNEI. The CDR3 is 14 residues long. This CDR3 is CASRNRQGGFVLTF. CDR3 bases: TGTGCCAGCAGGAACCGACAGGGGGGTTTCGTCCTGACTTTC.

In nucleotides, the CDR3 is TGTGCCAGTAGTGCTCGACTAGCGGGAGCCTTTGTGGAGACCCAGTACTTC. Translated, it gives CASSARLAGAFVETQYF. The chain couples TRBV19 to TRBJ2-5; 12 bases are shared with TRBD2. The junction had 12 bases not matched to a gene; V was cut back by 5 bases and J by 5 bases. Germline V gene data show CDR1 as LNHDA and CDR2 as SQIVND (reference sequence). The length of the CDR3 is 17 residues.

This clone was seen a few times. The chain joins TRBV29-1 to TRBJ2-7; D may be TRBD2 (6 bases). The germline V and J ends were trimmed by 7 bases and 6 bases, with 16 bases remaining between them. The CDR3 extends over 12 amino acids. CDR1 and CDR2 from the germline V gene are SQVTM and ANQGSEA. CDR3 DNA sequence: TGCAGCGCCCGGGACTCCCCAGTCGAGCAGTACTTC. As protein: CSARDSPVEQYF.

The chain couples TRBV15 to TRBJ1-5, with 9 bases lining up with TRBD1. V lost 3 bases to trimming and J lost 6 bases; unmatched junction nucleotides: 9. The CDR3 consists of 16 residues. The V gene's germline CDR1 is LNHNV and CDR2 YYDKDF (reference sequence). The CDR3 region is CATSRPQGAGGQPQHF. CDR3 coding DNA: TGTGCCACCAGCAGGCCACAGGGGGCGGGGGGTCAGCCCCAGCATTTT.

The V gene is TRBV30, the J gene TRBJ1-5; D unclear. This CDR3 is 13 amino acids long. Trimming shortened V by 1 base and J by 7 bases, and 11 bases separated the two germline ends. Per germline, CDR1 GTSNPN and CDR2 SVGIG (reference sequence). The CDR3 loop reads CAWSARVWQPQHF. The CDR3 nucleotides are TGTGCCTGGAGTGCCCGGGTTTGGCAGCCCCAGCATTTT.

The chain recombines TRBV2 with TRBJ1-2, with D perhaps matching TRBD1 (6 bases). V was pared by 2 bases and J by 0 bases, with 16 bases between. CDR3 size: 17 residues. The V gene's germline CDR1 is SNHLY and CDR2 FYNNEI. The CDR3 nucleotides read TGTGCCAGCAGTGAATGGGCGGCAGGGGCTTCTAACTATGGCTACACCTTC. Its translation: CASSEWAAGASNYGYTF.

This chain's CDR3 is CAWGDRSYEQYF. CDR3 in DNA: TGTGCCTGGGGGGACAGGTCCTACGAGCAGTACTTC. This chain joins TRBV30 and TRBJ2-7; 8 positions agree with TRBD1. The germline V gene has CDR1 GTSNPN and CDR2 SVGIG (reference sequence). J lost 1 base, V lost 5 bases, and 1 base had no gene match. The CDR3 spans 12 residues.

This clone has a single count. One end of the junction does not line up with germline, which may come from a read error. This chain joins TRBV7-9 and TRBJ1-2; D remains unclear. There are 18 residues in the CDR3. CDR1 and CDR2 (germline): SEHNR, FQNEAQ (reference sequence). CDR3 DNA: TGTTCCAGCAGCTTAGGCGCCATCGAGTTCTTTCCTAACTATGGCTACACCTTC. This gives the protein CSSSLGAIEFFPNYGYTF.

The J gene is TRBJ2-1, the V gene TRBV19; 8 bases fit TRBD2. Losses at the gene ends were 7 bases for V and 6 bases for J; bases not matched to a gene: 8. Germline CDR1 reads LNHDA; CDR2 reads SQIVND (reference sequence). This CDR3 has 14 amino acids. CDR3 amino acids: CASTDYGRVNEQFF. The CDR3 DNA reads TGTGCCAGTACGGATTACGGGAGGGTCAATGAGCAGTTCTTC.